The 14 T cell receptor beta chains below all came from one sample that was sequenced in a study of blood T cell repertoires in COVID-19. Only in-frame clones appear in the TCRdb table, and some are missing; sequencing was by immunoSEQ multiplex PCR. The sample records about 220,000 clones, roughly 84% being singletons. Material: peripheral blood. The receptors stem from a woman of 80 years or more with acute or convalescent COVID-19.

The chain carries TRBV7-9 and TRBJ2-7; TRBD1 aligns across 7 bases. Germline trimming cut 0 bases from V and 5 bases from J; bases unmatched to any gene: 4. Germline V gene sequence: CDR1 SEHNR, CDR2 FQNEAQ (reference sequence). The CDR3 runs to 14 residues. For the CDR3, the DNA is TGTGCCAGCAGCTTAGCACTTGACAGGGACGAGCAGTACTTC. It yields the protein CASSLALDRDEQYF.

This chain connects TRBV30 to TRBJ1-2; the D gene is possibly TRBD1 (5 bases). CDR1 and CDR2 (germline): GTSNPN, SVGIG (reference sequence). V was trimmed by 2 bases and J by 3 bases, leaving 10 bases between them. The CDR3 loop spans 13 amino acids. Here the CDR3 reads CAWSPRADYGYTF. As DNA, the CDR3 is TGTGCCTGGAGTCCCAGGGCGGACTATGGCTACACCTTC. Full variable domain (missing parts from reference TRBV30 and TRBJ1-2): SQTIHQWPATLVQPVGSPLSLECTVEGTSNPNLYWYRQAAGRGLQLLFYSVGIGQISSEVPQNLSASRPQDRQFILSSKKLLLSDSGFYLCAWSPRADYGYTFGSGTRLTVV.

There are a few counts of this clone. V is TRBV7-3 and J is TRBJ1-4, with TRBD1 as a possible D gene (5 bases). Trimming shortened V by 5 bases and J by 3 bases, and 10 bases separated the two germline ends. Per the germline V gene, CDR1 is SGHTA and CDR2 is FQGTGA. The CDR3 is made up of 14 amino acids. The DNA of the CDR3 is TGTGCCAGCAGCGCCGGGACTTCTAATGAAAAACTGTTTTTT. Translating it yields CASSAGTSNEKLFF.

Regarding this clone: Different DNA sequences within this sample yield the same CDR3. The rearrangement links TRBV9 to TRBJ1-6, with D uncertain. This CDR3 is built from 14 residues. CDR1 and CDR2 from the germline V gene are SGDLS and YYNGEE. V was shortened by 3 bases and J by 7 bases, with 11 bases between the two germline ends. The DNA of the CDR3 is TGTGCCAGCAGCGCACCCGGGGAAAATTCACCCCTCCACTTT. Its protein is CASSAPGENSPLHF. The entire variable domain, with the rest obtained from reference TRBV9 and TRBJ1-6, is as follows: DSGVTQTPKHLITATGQRVTLRCSPRSGDLSVYWYQQSLDQGLQFLIQYYNGEERAKGNILERFSAQQFPDLHSELNLSSLELGDSALYFCASSAPGENSPLHFGNGTRLTVT.

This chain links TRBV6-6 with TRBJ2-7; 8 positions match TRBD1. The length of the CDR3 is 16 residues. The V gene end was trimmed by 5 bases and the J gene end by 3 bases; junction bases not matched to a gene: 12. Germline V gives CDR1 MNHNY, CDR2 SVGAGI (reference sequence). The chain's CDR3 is CASSVNPQGEGYEQYF. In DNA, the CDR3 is TGTGCCAGCAGTGTGAATCCACAGGGGGAAGGCTACGAGCAGTACTTC.

The CDR3: CASRITGGDQPQHF. CDR3 in DNA: TGTGCCAGCCGAATAACAGGTGGGGATCAGCCCCAGCATTTT. This chain joins TRBV6-5 and TRBJ1-5; D is perhaps TRBD1 (5 bases). There are 14 residues in the CDR3. Germline CDR1 reads MNHEY; CDR2 reads SVGAGI. V lost 8 bases, J lost 5 bases, and 16 bases lay in between.

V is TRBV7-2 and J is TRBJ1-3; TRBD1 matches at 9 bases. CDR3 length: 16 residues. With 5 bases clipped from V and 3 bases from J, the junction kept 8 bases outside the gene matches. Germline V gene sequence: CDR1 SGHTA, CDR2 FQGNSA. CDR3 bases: TGTGCCAGCAGCCCTGGACAGGGGACGTATGGAAACACCATATATTTT. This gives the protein CASSPGQGTYGNTIYF.

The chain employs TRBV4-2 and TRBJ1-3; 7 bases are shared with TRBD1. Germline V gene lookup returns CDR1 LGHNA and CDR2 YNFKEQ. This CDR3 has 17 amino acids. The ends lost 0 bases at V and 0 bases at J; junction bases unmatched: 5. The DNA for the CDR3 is TGTGCCAGCAGCCAAGATCGGGCAGGGGGCTCTGGAAACACCATATATTTT. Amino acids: CASSQDRAGGSGNTIYF.

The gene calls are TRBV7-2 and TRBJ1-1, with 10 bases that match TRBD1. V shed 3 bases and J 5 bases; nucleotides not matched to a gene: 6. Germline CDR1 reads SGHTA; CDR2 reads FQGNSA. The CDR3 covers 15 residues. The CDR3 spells CASSLGQGRWTEAFF. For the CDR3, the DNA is TGTGCCAGCAGCTTGGGACAGGGGAGGTGGACTGAAGCTTTCTTT.

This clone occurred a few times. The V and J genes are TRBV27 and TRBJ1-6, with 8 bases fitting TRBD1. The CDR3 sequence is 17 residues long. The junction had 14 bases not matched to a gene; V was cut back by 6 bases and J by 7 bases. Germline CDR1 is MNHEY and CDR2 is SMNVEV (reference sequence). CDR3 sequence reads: CASSSYPNRGNNSPLHF. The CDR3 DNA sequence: TGTGCCAGCAGCTCCTACCCAAACAGGGGGAACAATTCACCCCTCCACTTT.

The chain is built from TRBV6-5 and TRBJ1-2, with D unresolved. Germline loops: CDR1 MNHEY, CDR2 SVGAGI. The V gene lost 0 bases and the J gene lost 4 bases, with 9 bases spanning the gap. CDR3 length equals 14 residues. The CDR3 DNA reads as TGTGCCAGCAGTTACTCGAGTAGCCCCTATGGCTACACCTTC. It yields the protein CASSYSSSPYGYTF.

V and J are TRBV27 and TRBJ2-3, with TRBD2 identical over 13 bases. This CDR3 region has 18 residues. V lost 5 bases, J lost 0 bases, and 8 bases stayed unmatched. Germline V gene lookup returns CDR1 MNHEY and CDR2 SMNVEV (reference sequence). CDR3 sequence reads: CASSLRLAGGPSTDTQYF. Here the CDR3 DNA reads TGTGCCAGCAGTCTCAGACTAGCGGGGGGCCCTAGCACAGATACGCAGTATTTT.

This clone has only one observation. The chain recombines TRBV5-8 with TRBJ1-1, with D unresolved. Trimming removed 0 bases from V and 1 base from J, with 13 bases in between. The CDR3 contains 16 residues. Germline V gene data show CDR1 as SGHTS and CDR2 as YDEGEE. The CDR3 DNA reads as TGTGCCAGCAGCTTGGTTAAGGTACAGAAGAACACTGAAGCTTTCTTT. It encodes CASSLVKVQKNTEAFF.

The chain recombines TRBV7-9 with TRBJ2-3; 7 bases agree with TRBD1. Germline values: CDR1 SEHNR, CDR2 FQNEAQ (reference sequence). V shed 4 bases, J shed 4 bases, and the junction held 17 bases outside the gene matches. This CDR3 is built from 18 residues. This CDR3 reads CASSSTSGQSPRADTQYF. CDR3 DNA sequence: TGTGCCAGCAGCTCCACTTCGGGACAGTCCCCAAGGGCAGATACGCAGTATTTT.